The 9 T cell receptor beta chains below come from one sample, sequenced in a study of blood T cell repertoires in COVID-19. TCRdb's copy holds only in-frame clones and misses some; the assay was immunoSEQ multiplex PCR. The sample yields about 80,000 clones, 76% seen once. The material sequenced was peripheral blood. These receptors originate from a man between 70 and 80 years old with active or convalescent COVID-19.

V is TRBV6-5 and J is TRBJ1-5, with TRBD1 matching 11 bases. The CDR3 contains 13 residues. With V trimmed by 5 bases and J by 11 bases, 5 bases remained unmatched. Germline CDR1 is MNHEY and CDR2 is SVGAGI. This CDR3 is CASSPGQGASQHF. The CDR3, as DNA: TGTGCCAGCAGTCCCGGACAGGGGGCCTCCCAGCATTTT.

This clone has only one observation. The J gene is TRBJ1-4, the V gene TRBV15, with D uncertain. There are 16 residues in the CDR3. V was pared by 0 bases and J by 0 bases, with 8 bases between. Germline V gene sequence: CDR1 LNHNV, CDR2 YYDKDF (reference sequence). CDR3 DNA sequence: TGTGCCACCAGCAGAGATAGGACTGCAACTAATGAAAAACTGTTTTTT. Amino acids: CATSRDRTATNEKLFF.

The CDR3 DNA is TGTGCCAGCAGTGAAAGCCGACAGGTTGGCTACACCTTC. Its protein product is CASSESRQVGYTF. This chain uses TRBV2 with TRBJ1-2; a possible D gene is TRBD1 (6 bases). Trimming removed 2 bases at V and 7 bases at J, with 11 bases between. This CDR3 has 13 amino acids. CDR1 and CDR2 (germline): SNHLY, FYNNEI.

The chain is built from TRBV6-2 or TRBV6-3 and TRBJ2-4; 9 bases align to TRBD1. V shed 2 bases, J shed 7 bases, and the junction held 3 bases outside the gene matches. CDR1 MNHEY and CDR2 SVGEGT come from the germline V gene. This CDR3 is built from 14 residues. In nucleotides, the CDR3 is TGTGCCAGCAGTTACCGGACAGGGGCCAACATTCAGTACTTC. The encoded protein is CASSYRTGANIQYF.

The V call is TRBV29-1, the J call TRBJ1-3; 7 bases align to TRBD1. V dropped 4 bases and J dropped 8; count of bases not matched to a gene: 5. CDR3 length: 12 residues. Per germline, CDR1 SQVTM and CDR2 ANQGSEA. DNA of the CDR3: TGCAGCGTTGGACAGGGCAGGGACACCATATATTTT. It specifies CSVGQGRDTIYF.

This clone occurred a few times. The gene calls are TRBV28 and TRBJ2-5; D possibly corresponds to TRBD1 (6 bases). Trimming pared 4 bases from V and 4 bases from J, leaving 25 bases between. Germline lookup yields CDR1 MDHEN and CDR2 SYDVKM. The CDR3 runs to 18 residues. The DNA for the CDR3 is TGTGCCAGCAGTTCCCTGGGAGAGGTTGTGGGGGCGAGAGAGACCCAGTACTTC. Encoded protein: CASSSLGEVVGARETQYF.

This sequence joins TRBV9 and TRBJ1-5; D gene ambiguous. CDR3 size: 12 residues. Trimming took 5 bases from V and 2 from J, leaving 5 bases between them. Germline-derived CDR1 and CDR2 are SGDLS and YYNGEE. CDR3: CASSRGNQPQHF. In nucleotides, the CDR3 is TGTGCCAGCAGTCGGGGCAATCAGCCCCAGCATTTT.

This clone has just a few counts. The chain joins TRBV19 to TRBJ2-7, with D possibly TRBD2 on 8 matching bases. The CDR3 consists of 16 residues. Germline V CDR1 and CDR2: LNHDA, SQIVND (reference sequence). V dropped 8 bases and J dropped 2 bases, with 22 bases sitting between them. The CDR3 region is CASSPQGVAGTYEQYF. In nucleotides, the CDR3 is TGTGCCAGTTCTCCCCAGGGGGTAGCGGGGACCTACGAGCAGTACTTC. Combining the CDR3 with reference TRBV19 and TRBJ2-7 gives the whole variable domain DGGITQSPKYLFRKEGQNVTLSCEQNLNHDAMYWYRQDPGQGLRLIYYSQIVNDFQKGDIAEGYSVSREKKESFPLTVTSAQKNPTAFYLCASSPQGVAGTYEQYFGPGTRLTVT.

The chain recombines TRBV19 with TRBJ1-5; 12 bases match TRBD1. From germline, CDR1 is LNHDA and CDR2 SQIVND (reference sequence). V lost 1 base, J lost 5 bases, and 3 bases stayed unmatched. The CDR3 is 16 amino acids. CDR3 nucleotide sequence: TGTGCCAGTAGTATAGCGGGACAGGGGGCATATCAGCCCCAGCATTTT. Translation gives CASSIAGQGAYQPQHF.